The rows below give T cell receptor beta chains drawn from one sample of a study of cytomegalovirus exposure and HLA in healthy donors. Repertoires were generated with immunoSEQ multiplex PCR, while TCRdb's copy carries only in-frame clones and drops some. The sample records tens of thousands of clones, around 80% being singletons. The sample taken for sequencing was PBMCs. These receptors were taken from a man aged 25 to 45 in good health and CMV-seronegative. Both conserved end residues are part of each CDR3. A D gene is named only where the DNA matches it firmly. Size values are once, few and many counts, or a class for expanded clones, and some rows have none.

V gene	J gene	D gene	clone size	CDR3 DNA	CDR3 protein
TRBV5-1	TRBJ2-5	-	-	TGCGCCAGCAGCTTGGATTTAGCGAGCCAAGAGACCCAGTACTTC	CASSLDLASQETQYF
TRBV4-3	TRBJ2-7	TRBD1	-	TGCGCCAGCAGCCAAGATAGGGGGCTGCCCTACGAGCAGTACTTC	CASSQDRGLPYEQYF
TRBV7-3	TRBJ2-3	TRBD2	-	TGTGCCAGCAGCAAACTAGCGGCCCGCACAGATACGCAGTATTTT	CASSKLAARTDTQYF
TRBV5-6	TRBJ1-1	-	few	TGTGCCAGCAGTCACTACACTGAAGCTTTCTTT	CASSHYTEAFF
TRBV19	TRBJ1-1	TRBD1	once	TGTGCCAGTAGCCTCTTCGGGACAGGGAAGGACACTGAAGCTTTCTTT	CASSLFGTGKDTEAFF
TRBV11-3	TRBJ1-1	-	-	TGTGCCAGCAGCTCGCGGGGTGACACTGAAGCTTTCTTT	CASSSRGDTEAFF
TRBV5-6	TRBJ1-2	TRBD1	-	TGTGCCAGCAGCTTGGGTCCGGGACAGGGCTATGGCTACACCTTC	CASSLGPGQGYGYTF
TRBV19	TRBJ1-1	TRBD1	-	TGTGCCAGTAGTATTAAAGGGCAGGGGGGAACTGAAGCTTTCTTT	CASSIKGQGGTEAFF
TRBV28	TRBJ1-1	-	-	TGTGCCAGCAGTTTAGGGGGGATCACTGAAGCTTTCTTT	CASSLGGITEAFF
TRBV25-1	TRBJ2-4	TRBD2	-	TGTGCCAGCAGTGAATGGGAGGCTAGCGGGGGGGAAAACATTCAGTACTTC	CASSEWEASGGENIQYF
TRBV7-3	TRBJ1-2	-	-	TGTGCCAGCAGCTTTGATGGGGCCTATGGCTACACCTTC	CASSFDGAYGYTF
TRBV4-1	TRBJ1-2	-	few	TGCGCCAGCAGCCAAGTGCCAGGGAAAGACTATGGCTACACCTTC	CASSQVPGKDYGYTF
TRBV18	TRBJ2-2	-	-	TGTGCCAGCTCACCCAACCAGATTCGACAGGACACGAACACCGGGGAGCTGTTTTTT	CASSPNQIRQDTNTGELFF
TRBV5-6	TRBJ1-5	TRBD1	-	TGTGCCAGCAGCTTGTGGGGCAGGGGGCAGCCCCAGCATTTT	CASSLWGRGQPQHF
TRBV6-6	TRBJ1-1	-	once	TGTGCCAGCAGTTACGTAGCGAACACTGAAGCTTTCTTT	CASSYVANTEAFF
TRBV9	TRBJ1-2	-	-	TGTGCCAGCAGCGACGGGGGAGTATTCGGGGGCTACACCTTC	CASSDGGVFGGYTF
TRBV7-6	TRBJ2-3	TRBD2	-	TGTGCCAGCAGCTTATTAGCGGGGGGGCGGACAGATACGCAGTATTTT	CASSLLAGGRTDTQYF
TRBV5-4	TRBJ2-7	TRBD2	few	TGTGCCAGCAGCTTGGGATACCAGCGGGGGTCGAACGAGCAGTACTTC	CASSLGYQRGSNEQYF
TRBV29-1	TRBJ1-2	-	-	TGCAGCGTTGACGACAGCCTCTATGGCTACACCTTC	CSVDDSLYGYTF
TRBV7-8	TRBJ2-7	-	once	TGTGCCAGCAGCTTCTACGGACAGCCCTACGAGCAGTACTTC	CASSFYGQPYEQYF